This is a list of T cell receptor beta chains from one sample in a study of blood T cell repertoires in COVID-19. Clones were sequenced by immunoSEQ multiplex PCR, and TCRdb holds only the in-frame ones, with some missing. The sample holds some 25,000 clones; about 85% are singletons and the top ten take about 51%. Sequenced input: peripheral blood. The receptors were sampled from a man over 45 with active or convalescent COVID-19. Both conserved end residues are part of each CDR3. Fields, in order: D gene, J gene, V gene, clone size, CDR3 DNA, CDR3 protein. A D gene is named only where the DNA matches it firmly. Some rows mark clone size as missing; the rest say once, few, many or name a class of expanded clone.

- TRBJ1-2 TRBV7-2 - TGTGCCAGCAGCCCTCACAGGGATCCGTTCTATGGCTACACCTTC CASSPHRDPFYGYTF
TRBD1 TRBJ2-7 TRBV10-3 once TGTGCCATCAGCCCCGGACAGGGTTTGCGCTACGAGCAGTACTTC CAISPGQGLRYEQYF
- TRBJ1-5 TRBV19 - TGTGCCAGTAGTATAGACCAAGCGCCCCAGCATTTT CASSIDQAPQHF
- TRBJ2-3 TRBV7-3 - TGTGCCAGCAGCTCTGACGCGGTCGGCACAGATACGCAGTATTTT CASSSDAVGTDTQYF
- TRBJ1-3 TRBV29-1 - TGCAGCGTTGATCTGGGGGCGGACGGAAACACCATATATTTT CSVDLGADGNTIYF
- TRBJ1-1 TRBV28 - TGTGCCAGCAGTCTCAGACAGTCTGAAGCTTTCTTT CASSLRQSEAFF
- TRBJ1-2 TRBV6-5 - TGTGCCAGCAGCCCCATGGGGGGGAACTATGGCTACACCTTC CASSPMGGNYGYTF
TRBD1 TRBJ2-2 TRBV28 - TGTGCCAGCAGTTCGGGACAGGGCGGGGAGCTGTTTTTT CASSSGQGGELFF
- TRBJ1-2 TRBV5-4 - TGTGCCAGCAATCCCGGGACACCCTATGGCTACACCTTC CASNPGTPYGYTF
- TRBJ1-4 TRBV5-1 - TGCGCCAGCAGCACAGATGCAACTAATGAAAAACTGTTTTTT CASSTDATNEKLFF
TRBD2 TRBJ2-5 TRBV7-9 - TGTGCCAGCAGCTTAAAGCTAGCGGGGGGACGCCAAGAGACCCAGTACTTC CASSLKLAGGRQETQYF
TRBD1 TRBJ1-4 TRBV29-1 - TGCAGCGTTGAAAGGGGGCAGGGGGATGAAAAACTGTTTTTT CSVERGQGDEKLFF
TRBD1 TRBJ2-7 TRBV24-1 few TGTGCCACCAGTGATCAGGCAGGGGGTAGTTCCGAGCAGTACTTC CATSDQAGGSSEQYF
TRBD1 TRBJ1-5 TRBV12-5 - TGTGCTAGTGGTTTGGTATCCTTAGACAGGGGCGCGGGCAATCAGCCCCAGCATTTT CASGLVSLDRGAGNQPQHF
- TRBJ2-1 TRBV19 - TGTGCCAGTAGGGGTTCGGGGTGGTCCTACAATGAGCAGTTCTTC CASRGSGWSYNEQFF
TRBD1 TRBJ1-4 TRBV7-9 - TGTGCCAGCAGCCGAGGACAGGGAAAAGAAAAACTGTTTTTT CASSRGQGKEKLFF
TRBD1 TRBJ2-6 TRBV5-1 - TGCGCCAGCAGCTTGGGGCGATGGGACAGGCCTGACTCTGGGGCCAACGTCCTGACTTTC CASSLGRWDRPDSGANVLTF
- TRBJ1-3 TRBV6-1 - TGTGCCAGCAGTGGCGGGGACTCTTACTCTGGAAACACCATATATTTT CASSGGDSYSGNTIYF
- TRBJ2-3 TRBV27 - TGTGCCACCTCATGGTATTGGCGGGCCACAGATACGCAGTATTTT CATSWYWRATDTQYF
- TRBJ2-5 TRBV9 - TGTGCCAGCAGCGCAGGCCAAGGCATTGAGACCCAGTACTTC CASSAGQGIETQYF
- TRBJ1-5 TRBV12-1 - TGTGCCAGCAGCTTCACGGACAGGGGAAGCAATCAGCCCCAGCATTTT CASSFTDRGSNQPQHF
- TRBJ1-3 TRBV19 - TGTGCCAGTAGTCCAAACCTCGGACACTCCTCTGGAAACACCATATATTTT CASSPNLGHSSGNTIYF
TRBD1 TRBJ1-2 TRBV16 - TGTGCCAGCAGCCCGGGACAGAACGATGGCTACACCTTC CASSPGQNDGYTF
- TRBJ2-3 TRBV11-2 few TGTGCCAGCAGCCTTGCCGGGGTCGGGAGTACAGATACGCAGTATTTT CASSLAGVGSTDTQYF
- TRBJ1-3 TRBV12-5 - TGTGCTAGTGGTTTGGTACTGACAAGCTCTGGAAACACCATATATTTT CASGLVLTSSGNTIYF
- TRBJ2-7 TRBV7-5 - TGTGTCAGAAGCCTGACGGTTCTAGGTCCAACCTACGAGCAGTACTTC CVRSLTVLGPTYEQYF
- TRBJ1-2 TRBV7-8 - TGTGCCAGCAGCTTAGCAGGGGGCTATGGCTACACCTTC CASSLAGGYGYTF
- TRBJ2-7 TRBV5-1 - TGCGCCAGCAGCGCCCAAACCCAGGGACTTGAGCAGTACTTC CASSAQTQGLEQYF
- TRBJ1-2 TRBV6-5 few TGTGCCAGCAGTTACCAGGGCACTAACTATGGCTACACCTTC CASSYQGTNYGYTF
- TRBJ1-1 TRBV27 once TGTGCCAGCAGTTTAACAGGAGGGACTGAAGCTTTCTTT CASSLTGGTEAFF
TRBD1 TRBJ1-6 TRBV2 few TGTGCCAGCAATGACAGGGGTTCCTATAATTCACCCCTCCACTTT CASNDRGSYNSPLHF
- TRBJ2-5 TRBV5-1 - TGCGCCAGCAGCTTGGAGGGAGAGGAGACCCAGTACTTC CASSLEGEETQYF
TRBD2 TRBJ2-3 TRBV6-1 - TGTGCCAGCAGTGGTAGGAGAATAGCTAGCGGGGGAAACACAGATACGCAGTATTTT CASSGRRIASGGNTDTQYF
- TRBJ2-3 TRBV24-1 - TGTGCCACCAGTTCGTCGACTACCACAGATACGCAGTATTTT CATSSSTTTDTQYF
- TRBJ2-3 TRBV7-3 - TGTGCCAGCAGCTACCTCGGCGGGACAGATACGCAGTATTTT CASSYLGGTDTQYF
- TRBJ1-6 TRBV29-1 - TGCAGCGCCTCCAGCTATAATTCACCCCTCCACTTT CSASSYNSPLHF
- TRBJ1-1 TRBV10-2 - TGCGCCAGCAGTGAAGAGGGAACGATAACTGAAGCTTTCTTT CASSEEGTITEAFF
- TRBJ1-6 TRBV10-3 once TGTGCCATCAGCCCAGGAAATTCACCCCTCCACTTT CAISPGNSPLHF
- TRBJ1-5 TRBV24-1 - TGTGCCACCAGTGATTTTGGGGCGGATCAGCCCCAGCATTTT CATSDFGADQPQHF
- TRBJ2-1 TRBV20-1 - TGCAGTGCTAGACTCCACAATGAGCAGTTCTTC CSARLHNEQFF
TRBD1 TRBJ1-2 TRBV3-1/TRBV3-2 - TGTGCCAGCAGCCGTCGGGCACAAAGGGGGCTAGGCTACACCTTC CASSRRAQRGLGYTF
TRBD2 TRBJ2-5 TRBV18 once TGTGCCAGCTCACCTCCTAGCGGGTTTGGGACCCAGTACTTC CASSPPSGFGTQYF
TRBD1 TRBJ2-3 TRBV18 - TGTGCCAGCTCTCAACCGGGACAGGGGGCTTCAGATACGCAGTATTTT CASSQPGQGASDTQYF
- TRBJ2-7 TRBV3-1/TRBV3-2 once TGTGCCAGCAGCCAAGGGTCAGGCAGCGAGCAGTACTTC CASSQGSGSEQYF
- TRBJ2-1 TRBV9 few TGTGCCAGCAGCGTTCCCAGGGGTGGTGGAAATGAGCAGTTCTTC CASSVPRGGGNEQFF
- TRBJ2-3 TRBV29-1 - TGCAGCGCCCCGTGGGGCGATACGCAGTATTTT CSAPWGDTQYF
TRBD1 TRBJ1-2 TRBV16 - TGTGCCAGCAGCGCCCGGACAGGGGCACTCTATGGCTACACCTTC CASSARTGALYGYTF
- TRBJ2-3 TRBV7-3 - TGTGCCAGCAGCTCCACTCCTAGCACAGATACGCAGTATTTT CASSSTPSTDTQYF